This TCR beta chain originates from a study of blood T cell repertoires in COVID-19. For the study at large: Samples came from the United States, Italy and Spain, spanning acute and convalescent COVID-19.

Authors' processing steps: Counts of nucleated cells, estimated from reference gene primer amplification, were obtained. TCRdb's table, derived via immunoSEQ multiplex PCR, lists solely in-frame clones and lacks some. V and J calls and clone size are as listed in that table; D and trimming were resolved from the DNA. Among approximately 270,000 clones listed, roughly four fifths were seen once. Germline CDR1 reads MDHEN; CDR2 reads SYDVKM. The CDR3 totals 14 residues. V was cut by 6 bases and J by 9 bases, with 18 bases left in between. Seattle researchers signed up patients amid active infection and tracked them longitudinally.

The specimen sequenced was peripheral blood. The chain links TRBV28 to TRBJ1-5; D is perhaps TRBD1 (6 bases). The origin of this receptor is a person aged 65-85 years with COVID-19, enrolled during active disease. The CDR3 DNA reads TGTGCCAGCAGAAAACAGGGAACCCTCCGGCCCCAGCATTTT. It yields the protein CASRKQGTLRPQHF.